The 31 T cell receptor beta chains listed next were all sequenced from one sample in a study of T cell responses to AZD1222 COVID-19 vaccine. Assay: immunoSEQ multiplex PCR; the TCRdb copy retains only in-frame clones and omits some. The table lists nearly 110,000 clones, around nine tenths of them singletons, with roughly 5.6% in the top ten. This sample comprised peripheral blood, obtained 28 days after the second AZD1222 dose. The receptors derive from an adult who received the AZD1222 COVID-19 vaccine.

The rearrangement links TRBV30 to TRBJ2-7; 7 bases are a match to TRBD1. Per germline, CDR1 GTSNPN and CDR2 SVGIG (reference sequence). This CDR3 region has 11 residues. The junction had 3 bases not matched to a gene; V was cut back by 5 bases and J by 5 bases. CDR3 in DNA: TGTGCCTGGGCCGACAGGGACGAGCAGTACTTC. Its protein is CAWADRDEQYF.

This chain connects TRBV9 to TRBJ2-2; D call uncertain. V was shortened by 4 bases and J by 4 bases, with 11 bases between the two germline ends. The CDR3 loop spans 14 amino acids. Germline V gives CDR1 SGDLS, CDR2 YYNGEE. DNA of the CDR3: TGTGCCAGCAGCAGCCAAAGGGCCACCGGGGAGCTGTTTTTT. Its translation: CASSSQRATGELFF.

The rearrangement links TRBV10-3 to TRBJ1-5; D gene ambiguous. This CDR3 is 13 amino acids long. Trimming shortened V by 6 bases and J by 1 base, and 7 bases separated the two germline ends. Germline CDR1 reads ENHRY; CDR2 reads SYGVKD. CDR3 in DNA: TGTGCCATCAGGGACGGAAGCAATCAGCCCCAGCATTTT. This translates into CAIRDGSNQPQHF.

This clone was observed once. The chain couples TRBV2 to TRBJ1-3; 11 nucleotides match TRBD1. The V gene end was trimmed by 7 bases and the J gene end by 8 bases; junction bases not matched to a gene: 10. Germline CDR1 reads SNHLY; CDR2 reads FYNNEI. The CDR3 has 15 residues. CDR3: CASIRTGGDRDTIYF. In DNA, the CDR3 is TGTGCCAGCATTCGGACAGGGGGCGATCGGGACACCATATATTTT. Looking up the rest from reference TRBV2 and TRBJ1-3 gives the full variable domain: EPEVTQTPSHQVTQMGQEVILRCVPISNHLYFYWYRQILGQKVEFLVSFYNNEISEKSEIFDDQFSVERPDGSNFTLKIRSTKLEDSAMYFCASIRTGGDRDTIYFGEGSWLTVV.

This chain joins TRBV24-1 and TRBJ2-2; 10 bases align to TRBD1. CDR3 length equals 18 residues. The V segment lost 6 bases and the J segment 4 bases; nucleotides outside the gene matches: 13. In germline, CDR1 is KGHDR, CDR2 SFDVKD. This CDR3 is CATSFPGTGAVGTGELFF. The CDR3 DNA is TGTGCCACCAGTTTTCCCGGGACAGGGGCGGTGGGCACCGGGGAGCTGTTTTTT.

The chain uses TRBV7-2 and TRBJ2-7; tentatively, D is TRBD1 (6 bases). V was trimmed by 2 bases and J by 1 base, leaving 9 bases between them. Germline-derived CDR1 and CDR2 are SGHTA and FQGNSA. CDR3 length: 14 residues. The CDR3 region has the DNA TGTGCCAGCAGCTTACGACAGGATTCCTACGAGCAGTACTTC. The encoded protein is CASSLRQDSYEQYF. The whole variable domain, remainder taken from reference TRBV7-2 and TRBJ2-7, is GAGVSQSPSNKVTEKGKDVELRCDPISGHTALYWYRQSLGQGLEFLIYFQGNSAPDKSGLPSDRFSAERTGGSVSTLTIQRTQQEDSAVYLCASSLRQDSYEQYFGPGTRLTVT.

This rearrangement joins TRBV3-1 (or the pseudogene TRBV3-2) to TRBJ1-6; no reliable D call. V shed 0 bases and J shed 9 bases, with 12 bases lying between them. The CDR3 runs to 15 residues. Germline CDR1 reads LGHDT; CDR2 reads YNNKEL (reference sequence). The CDR3 DNA reads TGTGCCAGCAGCCAAGATTTCCATTGGGGTTCACCCCTCCACTTT. Translated, it gives CASSQDFHWGSPLHF.

This chain uses TRBV6-5 with TRBJ2-3; D is uncertain. The CDR3 runs to 14 residues. Germline CDR1 reads MNHEY; CDR2 reads SVGAGI. The V gene lost 2 bases and the J gene lost 0 bases, with 6 bases spanning the gap. The CDR3 DNA follows: TGTGCCAGCAGTTACGAAGTTAGCACAGATACGCAGTATTTT. As protein: CASSYEVSTDTQYF.

The chain recombines TRBV19 with TRBJ2-3; 9 bases agree with TRBD2. Germline CDR1 reads LNHDA; CDR2 reads SQIVND (reference sequence). CDR3 length equals 17 residues. Losses at the gene ends were 5 bases for V and 4 bases for J; bases not matched to a gene: 13. The chain's CDR3 is CASSSRLAEALSDTQYF. The CDR3 coding sequence is TGTGCCAGTAGTTCTCGACTAGCGGAGGCCCTATCAGATACGCAGTATTTT.

This clone came up once. V gene TRBV5-4 combines with J gene TRBJ2-7; no clear D gene. V lost 10 bases and J lost 2, with 16 bases in between. Germline V CDR1 and CDR2: SGHNT, YYREEE (reference sequence). The CDR3 loop spans 13 amino acids. Written as DNA, the CDR3 is TGTGCCTGCTCTAGTCCGGCGCCCTACGAGCAGTACTTC. This encodes CACSSPAPYEQYF.

J is TRBJ2-7 and V is TRBV6-5; 11 nucleotides agree with TRBD2. After removal of 6 bases from V and 3 bases from J, the junction contained 7 bases not matched to a gene. The CDR3 sequence is 15 residues long. Germline CDR1 is MNHEY and CDR2 is SVGAGI. DNA of the CDR3: TGTGCCAGCAGACGAGGACTAGCGGGTTACTACGAGCAGTACTTC. It is translated as CASRRGLAGYYEQYF.

This chain links TRBV29-1 with TRBJ2-3; 11 bases align to TRBD2. This CDR3 spans 16 amino acids. CDR1 and CDR2 from the germline V gene are SQVTM and ANQGSEA. With 4 bases clipped from V and 0 bases from J, the junction kept 6 bases outside the gene matches. The CDR3 reads CSVGGLAETSTDTQYF. The CDR3 coding sequence is TGCAGCGTTGGGGGACTAGCGGAGACTAGCACAGATACGCAGTATTTT.

V is TRBV30 and J is TRBJ2-3; no firm D call. Germline-derived CDR1 and CDR2 are GTSNPN and SVGIG (reference sequence). With 0 bases removed from V and 1 base from J, the gap between germline ends came to 8 bases. The CDR3 extends over 14 amino acids. CDR3 bases: TGTGCCTGGAGTGTCCCCCGGGGCACAGATACGCAGTATTTT. Translated, it gives CAWSVPRGTDTQYF.

This rearrangement joins TRBV3-1 (or the pseudogene TRBV3-2) to TRBJ2-1, with D hard to call. V shed 0 bases and J shed 2 bases, with 11 bases lying between them. Germline lookup yields CDR1 LGHDT and CDR2 YNNKEL (reference sequence). The CDR3 consists of 16 residues. The DNA for the CDR3 is TGTGCCAGCAGCCAAGACATACCGAGGCCCTACAATGAGCAGTTCTTC. Protein: CASSQDIPRPYNEQFF.

The CDR3 nucleotides read TGTGCCAGCAGCGCCCGGGACCACGGGGAGACCCAGTACTTC. Its translation is CASSARDHGETQYF. V is TRBV7-9 and J is TRBJ2-5; D possibly matches TRBD1 or TRBD2 (5 bases each). V was shortened by 5 bases and J by 5 bases, with 15 bases between the two germline ends. The CDR3 spans 14 residues. Germline V gene lookup returns CDR1 SEHNR and CDR2 FQNEAQ (reference sequence).

The chain recombines TRBV25-1 with TRBJ1-6, with D hard to call. V gave up 2 bases and J gave up 1 base, with 12 bases separating them. This CDR3 has 17 residues. The germline V gene encodes CDR1 MGHDK and CDR2 SYGVNS. CDR3 bases: TGTGCCAGCAGTGAAGAAAGGCTGGCTTCCTATAATTCACCCCTCCACTTT. Amino acid sequence: CASSEERLASYNSPLHF.

This chain links TRBV9 with TRBJ1-2, with D unresolved. Germline CDR1 SGDLS, CDR2 YYNGEE. V gave up 5 bases and J gave up 5 bases, with 13 bases separating them. The CDR3 is 13 residues long. CDR3 sequence (DNA): TGTGCCAGCAGTAACGGGGTCGTGTATGGCTACACCTTC. Encoded protein: CASSNGVVYGYTF.

The CDR3 nucleotides read TGTGCCAGCAGTCCCGGACAGGGGACCTATGGCTACACCTTC. Its protein product is CASSPGQGTYGYTF. This chain links TRBV2 with TRBJ1-2; 9 bases align to TRBD1. Trimming took 5 bases from V and 4 from J; bases not matched to a gene: 5. Germline-derived CDR1 and CDR2 are SNHLY and FYNNEI. CDR3 length: 14 amino acids. Full variable domain (outside the CDR3, taken from reference TRBV2 and TRBJ1-2): EPEVTQTPSHQVTQMGQEVILRCVPISNHLYFYWYRQILGQKVEFLVSFYNNEISEKSEIFDDQFSVERPDGSNFTLKIRSTKLEDSAMYFCASSPGQGTYGYTFGSGTRLTVV.

The genes are TRBV15 and TRBJ2-1; 11 nucleotides agree with TRBD2. The germline V gene has CDR1 LNHNV and CDR2 YYDKDF (reference sequence). There are 14 residues in the CDR3. The V segment lost 5 bases and the J segment 6 bases; nucleotides outside the gene matches: 3. CDR3 protein: CATSGSGGANEQFF. DNA for the CDR3: TGTGCCACCAGCGGTAGCGGGGGGGCCAATGAGCAGTTCTTC. Based on the CDR3 plus reference TRBV15 and TRBJ2-1, the full variable domain is DAMVIQNPRYQVTQFGKPVTLSCSQTLNHNVMYWYQQKSSQAPKLLFHYYDKDFNNEADTPDNFQSRRPNTSFCFLDIRSPGLGDTAMYLCATSGSGGANEQFFGPGTRLTVL.

The chain joins TRBV30 to TRBJ1-6, with 8 positions matching TRBD1. Germline trimming cut 0 bases from V and 10 bases from J; bases unmatched to any gene: 2. CDR1 is GTSNPN and CDR2 is SVGIG in the germline V gene (reference sequence). The CDR3 sequence is 13 residues long. This CDR3 reads CAWSVQGESPLHF. The CDR3 DNA is TGTGCCTGGAGTGTACAGGGGGAATCACCCCTCCACTTT.

The chain joins TRBV30 to TRBJ1-5, with unresolved D. Germline V gene sequence: CDR1 GTSNPN, CDR2 SVGIG (reference sequence). The CDR3 runs to 14 residues. The V end was cut by 5 bases, the J end by 2 bases, with 13 bases between. The CDR3 region has the DNA TGTGCCTGGGCTGCCGATAGGGGCAATCAGCCCCAGCATTTT. It translates to CAWAADRGNQPQHF.

The rearrangement links TRBV6-2 or TRBV6-3 to TRBJ1-1, with D perhaps matching TRBD1 (5 bases). The CDR3 spans 15 residues. The V gene's germline CDR1 is MNHEY and CDR2 SVGEGT. V was trimmed by 5 bases and J by 1 base, leaving 14 bases between them. The CDR3 region has the DNA TGTGCCAGCAGTCACAATACAGGCCCGAACACTGAAGCTTTCTTT. As protein: CASSHNTGPNTEAFF.

This clone showed up just once. This sequence joins TRBV6-1 and TRBJ1-2; D uncertain. Trimming stripped 2 bases from V and 0 bases from J, with 7 bases between. CDR3 size: 14 residues. CDR1 is MNHNS and CDR2 is SASEGT in the germline V gene. CDR3 protein: CASSEYGANYGYTF. The CDR3, as DNA: TGTGCCAGCAGTGAATACGGCGCTAACTATGGCTACACCTTC.

The chain has TRBV5-1 and TRBJ2-7; D possibly corresponds to TRBD2 (6 bases). Looked up from germline, CDR1 is SGHRS and CDR2 is YFSETQ. V dropped 9 bases and J dropped 3 bases, with 16 bases sitting between them. The CDR3 runs 13 residues. The CDR3 nucleotides read TGCGCCACACGAGTAGCGGAGGACTACGAGCAGTACTTC. This encodes CATRVAEDYEQYF.

This clone came up a few times. The chain employs TRBV6-5 and TRBJ2-1; D ambiguous. The V gene's germline CDR1 is MNHEY and CDR2 SVGAGI. The CDR3 totals 15 residues. Trimming took 0 bases from V and 9 from J, leaving 15 bases between them. CDR3 sequence (DNA): TGTGCCAGCAGTTACTCGATGGGTAGTAAGCTTGAGCAGTTCTTC. It specifies CASSYSMGSKLEQFF.

This clone was seen more than once but under ten times. The chain employs TRBV7-9 and TRBJ2-3; 10 bases are shared with TRBD1. V was clipped by 3 bases and J by 5 bases; unmatched bases: 2. The CDR3 covers 14 residues. Germline CDR1 is SEHNR and CDR2 is FQNEAQ (reference sequence). The CDR3 protein is CASSLGQGIDTQYF. CDR3 DNA sequence: TGTGCCAGCAGCTTGGGACAGGGGATAGATACGCAGTATTTT.

The chain recombines TRBV12-5 with TRBJ2-7, with no clear D. Germline-derived CDR1 and CDR2 are LGHNT and FRNRAP. CDR3 length: 13 residues. With 6 bases removed from V and 0 bases from J, the gap between germline ends came to 9 bases. In DNA, the CDR3 is TGTGCTAGTGGCCCTTTCAACTCCTACGAGCAGTACTTC. Protein: CASGPFNSYEQYF.

This chain connects TRBV27 to TRBJ1-2; no clear D. The CDR3 loop spans 15 amino acids. Per germline, CDR1 MNHEY and CDR2 SMNVEV (reference sequence). V lost 2 bases, J lost 0 bases, and 10 bases lay in between. CDR3 in DNA: TGTGCCAGCAGTTTAGGCAGCCTGTCTAACTATGGCTACACCTTC. It yields the protein CASSLGSLSNYGYTF.

This sequence joins TRBV5-4 and TRBJ1-2, with D perhaps TRBD1 (6 bases). Germline CDR1 SGHNT, CDR2 YYREEE (reference sequence). V was shortened by 4 bases and J by 8 bases, with 15 bases between the two germline ends. This CDR3 has 13 amino acids. CDR3 residues: CASSQTGTGGYTF. CDR3 nucleotides: TGTGCCAGCAGCCAAACAGGGACGGGAGGCTACACCTTC. The entire variable domain, with the rest obtained from reference TRBV5-4 and TRBJ1-2, is as follows: ETGVTQSPTHLIKTRGQQVTLRCSSQSGHNTVSWYQQALGQGPQFIFQYYREEENGRGNFPPRFSGLQFPNYSSELNVNALELDDSALYLCASSQTGTGGYTFGSGTRLTVV.

The rearrangement uses TRBV5-6 and TRBJ2-7, with a weak D call TRBD2 (6 bases). Germline V gene data show CDR1 as SGHDT and CDR2 as YYEEEE. Trimming pared 4 bases from V and 0 bases from J, leaving 17 bases between. CDR3 length: 16 amino acids. The CDR3 DNA follows: TGTGCCAGCAGCCAAAGCCCAGCGGGTGGCTCCTACGAGCAGTACTTC. Its translation is CASSQSPAGGSYEQYF.

V and J are TRBV5-1 and TRBJ2-3, with 9 positions matching TRBD2. CDR1 and CDR2 from the germline V gene are SGHRS and YFSETQ. V shed 4 bases and J 1 base; nucleotides not matched to a gene: 4. The CDR3 sequence is 15 residues long. In nucleotides, the CDR3 is TGCGCCAGCAGCCCTTGGACTAGCGGCACAGATACGCAGTATTTT. Its protein is CASSPWTSGTDTQYF. Full variable domain (outside the CDR3, taken from reference TRBV5-1 and TRBJ2-3): KAGVTQTPRYLIKTRGQQVTLSCSPISGHRSVSWYQQTPGQGLQFLFEYFSETQRNKGNFPGRFSGRQFSNSRSEMNVSTLELGDSALYLCASSPWTSGTDTQYFGPGTRLTVL.